This TCR beta chain was found in a study of T cells in narcolepsy. Regarding the study as a whole: Autoreactive clonotypes reportedly recurred in blood of same and different patients, not controls. Same-patient CSF and blood CD4+ T cell clonotypes included HCRT-specific and TRIB2-specific autoreactive ones.

About this clone itself: Its antigen is still unknown.

Measured with immunoSEQ multiplex PCR; TCRdb has only the in-frame clones, and not every one. The profile covers some 25,000 clones, with about 82% appearing a single time and 9.5% to 13% taken by the ten largest. V lost 3 bases, J lost 0 bases, and 15 bases lay in between. The CDR3 consists of 16 residues. Germline V gene sequence: CDR1 SGHTA, CDR2 FQGNSA. The J gene is TRBJ2-7, the V gene TRBV7-2; D might be TRBD1 (7 bases). This receptor was obtained from a human donor in good health. Input material: memory (CD45RA-) CD4+ T cells from blood. CDR3 amino acids: CASSLEGAAPSYEQYF. The CDR3 nucleotides are TGTGCCAGCAGCTTGGAGGGGGCCGCTCCCTCCTACGAGCAGTACTTC.